These T cell receptor beta chains were read from a single sample in a study of PD-1 blockade in classical Hodgkin lymphoma. Sequenced by immunoSEQ multiplex PCR; TCRdb stores in-frame clones only, minus some. The sample includes 90,000 to 100,000 clones, 80% to 95% of them seen just once. The input for sequencing was peripheral blood mononuclear cells (PBMCs), taken at baseline. All receptors come from a human donor with classical Hodgkin lymphoma. Both conserved end residues are part of each CDR3. The D gene is left open where the match is weak. Not every row has a clone size; where given, it reads once, few, many or a size class.

abundance	d_gene	v_gene	j_gene	CDR3aa	CDR3nt
.	.	TRBV19	TRBJ2-5	CASSRNGVLGETQYF	TGTGCCAGTTCCCGCAACGGGGTACTCGGAGAGACCCAGTACTTC
.	.	TRBV28	TRBJ2-6	CASSFWASGANVLTF	TGTGCCAGCAGTTTTTGGGCCTCTGGGGCCAACGTCCTGACTTTC
.	.	TRBV10-2	TRBJ1-1	CASSEGPTRGEAFF	TGCGCCAGCAGTGAGGGACCGACAAGGGGTGAAGCTTTCTTT
.	TRBD1	TRBV18	TRBJ1-1	CASSPRDREGTEAFF	TGTGCCAGCTCACCACGGGACAGAGAAGGCACTGAAGCTTTCTTT
.	TRBD1	TRBV9	TRBJ2-1	CASRPGTGVLQFF	TGTGCCAGCCGTCCTGGGACAGGGGTACTCCAGTTCTTC
.	.	TRBV27	TRBJ2-3	CASSLERGTDTQYF	TGTGCCAGCAGTTTAGAAAGGGGTACAGATACGCAGTATTTT
.	.	TRBV28	TRBJ2-7	CAAGSRAPYEQYF	TGTGCCGCAGGGAGCAGGGCTCCCTACGAGCAGTACTTC
.	.	TRBV7-9	TRBJ2-3	CASSLARDWTTDTQYF	TGTGCCAGCAGCTTAGCGCGTGACTGGACCACAGATACGCAGTATTTT
.	.	TRBV2	TRBJ2-5	CASRRTGRVLRTETQYF	TGTGCCAGCCGACGAACAGGGAGGGTGCTGCGAACGGAGACCCAGTACTTC
.	.	TRBV5-1	TRBJ2-7	CASRRDQPSSYEQYF	TGCGCCAGCAGACGGGACCAGCCCAGCTCCTACGAGCAGTACTTC
.	TRBD2	TRBV11-2	TRBJ2-7	CASRARGRASYEQYF	TGTGCCAGCAGGGCCCGCGGGAGGGCCTCCTACGAGCAGTACTTC
.	.	TRBV27	TRBJ2-1	CASSFPPGTSHNEQFF	TGTGCCAGCAGTTTCCCCCCCGGGACATCCCACAATGAGCAGTTCTTC
.	TRBD1	TRBV7-2	TRBJ1-5	CASSFFSSGTGGNQPQHF	TGTGCCAGCAGCTTTTTTTCCTCCGGGACAGGAGGCAATCAGCCCCAGCATTTT
.	TRBD2	TRBV5-1	TRBJ2-1	CASRRTGTSVYNEQFF	TGCGCCAGCAGGCGTACCGGGACTAGCGTATACAATGAGCAGTTCTTC
.	.	TRBV9	TRBJ1-1	CASSQGQGSRNTEAFF	TGTGCCAGCTCTCAGGGGCAAGGGTCGAGAAACACTGAAGCTTTCTTT
.	TRBD1	TRBV27	TRBJ2-3	CASSTRQGANPDTQYF	TGTGCCAGCAGTACCCGACAGGGCGCAAATCCAGATACGCAGTATTTT
.	.	TRBV6-5	TRBJ2-7	CASSYSRRTLPGEYF	TGTGCCAGCAGTTACTCCAGGCGAACGCTACCGGGGGAGTACTTC
.	TRBD1	TRBV13	TRBJ2-1	CASSGPGTANLYNEQFF	TGTGCCAGCAGCGGTCCCGGGACAGCTAACTTATACAATGAGCAGTTCTTC
once	TRBD1	TRBV2	TRBJ2-6	CASSEQGAGANVLTF	TGTGCCAGCAGTGAACAGGGGGCTGGGGCCAACGTCCTGACTTTC
.	TRBD1	TRBV18	TRBJ2-1	CASSPGQGEVDEQFF	TGTGCCAGCTCACCAGGACAGGGGGAGGTGGATGAGCAGTTCTTC
.	TRBD2	TRBV5-1	TRBJ2-1	CASSGMTSTSLWSYNEQFF	TGCGCCAGCAGCGGAATGACTAGCACCTCACTGTGGTCCTACAATGAGCAGTTCTTC
.	TRBD2	TRBV27	TRBJ2-7	CASTKWTSGGEQYF	TGTGCCAGCACAAAATGGACTAGCGGAGGAGAGCAGTACTTC
.	.	TRBV29-1	TRBJ2-3	CSVYNLPPFTDTQYF	TGCAGCGTCTATAACTTACCTCCTTTCACAGATACGCAGTATTTT
.	.	TRBV6-6	TRBJ2-2	CASSYSDAGELFF	TGTGCCAGCAGTTACTCTGATGCCGGGGAGCTGTTTTTT
.	.	TRBV6-4	TRBJ1-1	CASRLQGNTEAFF	TGTGCCAGCAGATTACAGGGGAACACTGAAGCTTTCTTT
.	.	TRBV2	TRBJ2-2	CASSEGPPFTGELFF	TGTGCCAGCAGTGAGGGACCCCCGTTCACCGGGGAGCTGTTTTTT
.	.	TRBV27	TRBJ2-2	CASSFPGGHRGAGELFF	TGTGCCAGCAGTTTCCCCGGGGGACATCGGGGGGCCGGGGAGCTGTTTTTT
.	TRBD1	TRBV27	TRBJ1-2	CASSFIGGGGYYGYTF	TGTGCCAGCAGTTTTATCGGGGGAGGGGGCTATTATGGCTACACCTTC